A single sample gave rise to the 32 T cell receptor beta chains below, sequenced in a study of T cells in Graves' hyperthyroidism and ophthalmopathy. Amplified regions were TCR beta CDR3 sequences from RNA transcripts. When the TCR CDR3 underwent first-round RT-PCR, the HTBI primer set was used. TCRdb re-called the multiplex PCR reads through MiXCR, storing one row per CDR3 protein. The table shows nearly 750,000 distinct CDR3 sequences, with 30% to 40% occurring only once. Input material: blood. Receptors originate from a middle-aged woman with Graves' hyperthyroidism.

The chain combines TRBV10-3 with TRBJ2-6; 8 bases fit TRBD1. CDR3 length equals 14 residues. The V and J ends lost 7 bases and 4 bases, in that order; junction bases with no gene match: 3. Germline V gene data show CDR1 as ENHRY and CDR2 as SYGVKD. CDR3 amino acids: CAITRDRGANVLTF. CDR3 DNA: TGTGCCATCACTAGGGACAGGGGGGCCAACGTCCTGACTTTC.

This clonotype was picked up a small number of times. The V call is TRBV25-1, the J call TRBJ1-2; D possibly corresponds to TRBD1 (6 bases). V lost 8 bases and J 2 bases, leaving 21 bases between the germline ends. The germline gives CDR1 MGHDK, CDR2 SYGVNS. The CDR3 totals 16 residues. The CDR3 DNA reads as TGTGCCAGCCGGGGGGCGGGGATAGGTGCGAACTATGGCTACACCTTC. Encoded protein: CASRGAGIGANYGYTF.

V and J are TRBV4-3 and TRBJ1-2; D unclear. This CDR3 has 14 amino acids. Trimming left V 2 bases short and J 2 bases short, with 9 bases between. Germline CDR1 LGHNA, CDR2 YSLEER. In DNA form, the CDR3 reads TGCGCCAGCAGCCAAACTAGGTTAAACTATGGCTACACCTTC. This codes for CASSQTRLNYGYTF.

This clonotype occurred many times. This chain uses TRBV7-9 with TRBJ1-1; D not resolved. The V and J ends lost 4 bases and 1 base respectively, with 10 bases between them. Per the germline V gene, CDR1 is SEHNR and CDR2 is FQNEAQ (reference sequence). The CDR3 contains 14 residues. CDR3 nucleotides: TGTGCCAGCAGCTCCGTAATGGGGAACACTGAAGCTTTCTTT. It is translated as CASSSVMGNTEAFF.

Many counts were recorded for this clonotype. This chain links TRBV25-1 with TRBJ1-6; D remains unclear. The CDR3 contains 13 residues. Trimming left V 5 bases short and J 14 bases short, with 16 bases between. CDR1 MGHDK and CDR2 SYGVNS come from the germline V gene. CDR3 sequence: CASSTLNALSLHF. CDR3 coding DNA: TGTGCCAGCAGTACACTTAACGCCCTTTCCCTCCACTTT.

A few counts support this clonotype. The rearrangement uses TRBV5-5 and TRBJ1-1, with D possibly being TRBD1 (5 bases). V lost 3 bases to trimming and J lost 1 base, with 19 bases between them. CDR1 SGHKS and CDR2 YYEKEE come from the germline V gene (reference sequence). The CDR3 is made up of 17 amino acids. CDR3 nucleotide sequence: TGTGCCAGCAGCTGGAGCGCTCCCGGGACGGGGAACACTGAAGCTTTCTTT. Protein product: CASSWSAPGTGNTEAFF.

The CDR3 DNA follows: TGTGCCAGCAGCCAGGAATTAAGTCAGCCCCAGCATTTT. Encoded protein: CASSQELSQPQHF. This chain links TRBV3-1 with TRBJ1-5; D is unclear. CDR1 is LGHDT and CDR2 is YNNKEL in the germline V gene (reference sequence). V was cut by 3 bases and J by 6 bases, with 9 bases left in between. This CDR3 is built from 13 residues.

About this clonotype itself: Possible read error: a much larger clone is one base away. V gene TRBV2 combines with J gene TRBJ1-4; TRBD1 matches at 8 bases. There are 14 residues in the CDR3. The germline V gene has CDR1 SNHLY and CDR2 FYNNEI. Unmatched junction bases numbered 11, after V lost 5 bases and J lost 12 bases. The chain's CDR3 is CASSSDRGREQLFF. CDR3 coding DNA: TGTGCCAGCAGTTCTGACAGGGGACGGGAACAACTGTTTTTT.

The rearrangement joins TRBV7-2 to TRBJ1-3; 12 nucleotides match TRBD1. Germline V lookup: CDR1 SGHTA, CDR2 FQGNSA. V shed 5 bases and J 8 bases; nucleotides not matched to a gene: 13. The CDR3 consists of 17 residues. The CDR3 is CASSVSGTGGSGYTIYF. For the CDR3, the DNA is TGTGCCAGCAGCGTCTCCGGGACAGGGGGCTCTGGCTACACCATATATTTT.

This clonotype was counted a few times. V and J are TRBV6-5 and TRBJ2-7; possible D gene TRBD1, 6 bases. Deletions cut 6 bases from V and 1 base from J, with 13 bases between. This CDR3 is 14 amino acids long. CDR1 is MNHEY, CDR2 SVGAGI, per germline. The CDR3 reads CASSRQASSYEQYF. CDR3 coding DNA: TGTGCCAGCAGCCGACAGGCCTCATCCTACGAGCAGTACTTC.

This rearrangement joins TRBV6-5 to TRBJ1-2; TRBD1 aligns across 7 bases. The CDR3 contains 14 residues. Germline-derived CDR1 and CDR2 are MNHEY and SVGAGI. V was pared by 9 bases and J by 4 bases, with 11 bases of the junction left unmatched. The CDR3, as DNA: TGTGCCAGTTCTAGGGGGACAGTGGGCTATGGCTACACCTTC. It specifies CASSRGTVGYGYTF.

The table lists this clonotype with a few counts. CDR3 in DNA: TGCAGTGCTAGCCCTCAGCGGGAGGGCCGGCAAGAGACCCAGTACTTC. This encodes CSASPQREGRQETQYF. The chain combines TRBV20-1 with TRBJ2-5; 10 bases align to TRBD2. V shed 3 bases, J shed 2 bases, and the junction held 9 bases outside the gene matches. CDR3 length equals 16 residues. The germline V gene encodes CDR1 DFQATT and CDR2 SNEGSKA (reference sequence).

Ten or more counts support this clonotype. V gene TRBV20-1 combines with J gene TRBJ2-2; D possibly corresponds to TRBD2 (6 bases). CDR3 size: 12 residues. V was cut by 4 bases and J by 8 bases, with 11 bases left in between. The germline V gene has CDR1 DFQATT and CDR2 SNEGSKA (reference sequence). CDR3 residues: CSAMGLAGELFF. DNA of the CDR3: TGCAGTGCTATGGGGCTAGCGGGGGAGCTGTTTTTT.

This chain links TRBV7-2 with TRBJ2-7; perhaps TRBD2 as D (5 bases). Germline V gene sequence: CDR1 SGHTA, CDR2 FQGNSA. There are 14 residues in the CDR3. V was shortened by 3 bases and J by 3 bases, with 12 bases between the two germline ends. CDR3 region: CASSLGGLGYEQYF. The CDR3 DNA sequence: TGTGCCAGCAGCTTGGGCGGACTGGGCTACGAGCAGTACTTC.

Comment on this clonotype: A clone one base away is much larger, so this may be a read error. The V and J genes are TRBV10-3 and TRBJ2-5, with 10 nucleotides matching TRBD2. After removal of 4 bases from V and 1 base from J, the junction contained 6 bases not matched to a gene. The CDR3 spans 16 residues. CDR1 ENHRY and CDR2 SYGVKD come from the germline V gene. The CDR3 DNA reads as TGTGCCATCAGTGGGTCTCTAGCGGGGGCCCAAGAGACCCAGTACTTC. Translated, it gives CAISGSLAGAQETQYF.

The sample holds a few counts of this clonotype. The J gene is TRBJ1-1, the V gene TRBV6-5, with D maybe TRBD1 (5 bases). Deletions cut 2 bases from V and 0 bases from J, with 10 bases between. This CDR3 region has 15 residues. Germline V CDR1 and CDR2: MNHEY, SVGAGI. As DNA, the CDR3 is TGTGCCAGCAGTTACGGAGGGGCAGTGAACACTGAAGCTTTCTTT. Encoded protein: CASSYGGAVNTEAFF.

This clonotype was detected ten times or more. The chain uses TRBV2 and TRBJ1-5; 7 bases map to TRBD1. This CDR3 region has 14 residues. CDR1 is SNHLY, CDR2 FYNNEI, per germline. J was trimmed by 1 base and V by 11 bases; bases with no gene match: 8. DNA for the CDR3: TGTGCCGCATCCAGGGGGGTGAGCAATCAGCCCCAGCATTTT. Amino acid sequence: CAASRGVSNQPQHF.

A remark on this clonotype: A much larger clone differs by one base, so this may be a read error. V is TRBV7-2 and J is TRBJ2-2; 7 bases line up with TRBD1. Unmatched junction bases numbered 8, after V lost 3 bases and J lost 7 bases. This CDR3 spans 15 amino acids. Germline values: CDR1 SGHTA, CDR2 FQGNSA. The CDR3: CASSLGQFVIGELFF. The CDR3 DNA follows: TGTGCCAGCAGCTTGGGACAGTTCGTTATCGGGGAGCTGTTTTTT.

In its sample, this clonotype was seen many times. This chain uses TRBV19 with TRBJ1-1; no definite D call. CDR3 length equals 11 residues. Germline V gene lookup returns CDR1 LNHDA and CDR2 SQIVND (reference sequence). V was cut by 9 bases and J by 1 base, with 6 bases left in between. CDR3 loop: CASKRNTEAFF. CDR3 bases: TGTGCCAGCAAGCGGAACACTGAAGCTTTCTTT.

This sequence joins TRBV19 and TRBJ1-2; D might be TRBD1 (5 bases). CDR3 length equals 17 residues. Germline V gene data show CDR1 as LNHDA and CDR2 as SQIVND (reference sequence). V was cut by 9 bases and J by 5 bases, with 28 bases left in between. The CDR3 coding sequence is TGTGCCAGCAGTTTCGGATCCGGGGCAGGGACCCTGTATGGCTACACCTTC. It codes for CASSFGSGAGTLYGYTF.

There are many counts of this clonotype. The chain couples TRBV24-1 to TRBJ2-7; D uncertain. V dropped 7 bases and J dropped 3 bases, with 6 bases sitting between them. The V gene's germline CDR1 is KGHDR and CDR2 SFDVKD. The CDR3 is 11 residues long. Written as DNA, the CDR3 is TGTGCCACCAGCGAGCACTACGAGCAGTACTTC. This sequence encodes CATSEHYEQYF.

The rearrangement joins TRBV29-1 to TRBJ1-2; D not resolved. Germline V gene data show CDR1 as SQVTM and CDR2 as ANQGSEA. Trimming pared 8 bases from V and 4 bases from J, leaving 14 bases between. This CDR3 is built from 12 residues. The CDR3 DNA sequence: TGCAGCTTGGCCTGGGGTAGCTATGGCTACACCTTC. Its protein is CSLAWGSYGYTF.

The chain has TRBV10-3 and TRBJ2-3; D call uncertain. Germline V gene lookup returns CDR1 ENHRY and CDR2 SYGVKD. V dropped 11 bases and J dropped 5 bases, with 11 bases sitting between them. The CDR3 contains 11 residues. CDR3 residues: CASSREDTQYF. In DNA, the CDR3 is TGTGCCTCGAGTAGGGAAGATACGCAGTATTTT.

The chain couples TRBV2 to TRBJ2-2, with TRBD1 as a possible D gene (6 bases). This CDR3 spans 13 amino acids. Germline V gives CDR1 SNHLY, CDR2 FYNNEI. Trimming removed 7 bases at V and 1 base at J, with 7 bases between. CDR3 loop: CASTGVNTGELFF. The CDR3 nucleotides are TGTGCCAGCACAGGGGTGAACACCGGGGAGCTGTTTTTT.

The chain uses TRBV15 and TRBJ1-1; 8 nucleotides line up with TRBD1. From germline, CDR1 is LNHNV and CDR2 YYDKDF (reference sequence). V trimming: 4 bases; J trimming: 0 bases; junction bases outside the gene matches: 1. The CDR3 length is 14 residues. The CDR3 is CATSKGQVNTEAFF. DNA of the CDR3: TGTGCCACCAGCAAGGGACAGGTGAACACTGAAGCTTTCTTT.

The chain combines TRBV7-2 with TRBJ2-2, with 9 bases lining up with TRBD2. V gave up 6 bases and J gave up 11 bases; unmatched junction bases: 13. CDR1 and CDR2 from the germline V gene are SGHTA and FQGNSA. The CDR3 length is 15 residues. The CDR3 nucleotides are TGTGCCAGCAGTTCTGCGGGAGGGCGGGTTGGAGAGCTGTTTTTT. Its translation is CASSSAGGRVGELFF.

The chain carries TRBV12-5 and TRBJ1-3; D not resolved. Germline CDR1 is LGHNT and CDR2 is FRNRAP. This CDR3 region has 14 residues. Trimming pared 7 bases from V and 4 bases from J, leaving 14 bases between. The CDR3 DNA follows: TGTGCTAGTGCTATTTCCCGGTTGGGAAACACCATATATTTT. Encoded protein: CASAISRLGNTIYF.

The V call is TRBV6-1, the J call TRBJ1-2; D gene unclear. Germline V CDR1 and CDR2: MNHNS, SASEGT. CDR3 length: 13 residues. Trimming shortened V by 4 bases and J by 5 bases, and 11 bases separated the two germline ends. CDR3 sequence (DNA): TGTGCCAGCAGTGCCGGCGGGCATTATGGCTACACCTTC. Protein sequence: CASSAGGHYGYTF.

The table lists this clonotype with a few counts. The genes are TRBV7-9 and TRBJ2-3; TRBD2 agrees at 14 bases. V lost 3 bases, J lost 1 base, and 12 bases stayed unmatched. This CDR3 is built from 20 residues. Germline V gives CDR1 SEHNR, CDR2 FQNEAQ (reference sequence). The CDR3 loop is CASSFISGTSGRVGTDTQYF. CDR3 sequence (DNA): TGTGCCAGCAGCTTCATTTCCGGGACTAGCGGGAGAGTCGGCACAGATACGCAGTATTTT.

About this clonotype: Compared with germline, one end of the junction differs, possibly owing to a read error. This rearrangement joins TRBV7-2 to TRBJ2-7; 10 bases align to TRBD2. CDR1 and CDR2 (germline): SGHTA, FQGNSA. This CDR3 is built from 15 residues. CDR3 residues: CASSPLAGAPYEQYF. DNA of the CDR3: TGCGCCAGCAGCCCTCTAGCGGGGGCGCCATACGAGCAGTACTTC. Supplemented by reference TRBV7-2 and TRBJ2-7, the full variable domain reads GAGVSQSPSNKVTEKGKDVELRCDPISGHTALYWYRQSLGQGLEFLIYFQGNSAPDKSGLPSDRFSAERTGGSVSTLTIQRTQQEDSAVYLCASSPLAGAPYEQYFGPGTRLTVT.

Concerning this clonotype itself: A read error is possible here, since a much larger clone lies one base away. This chain links TRBV13 with TRBJ2-7, with 8 positions matching TRBD1. CDR1 is PRHDT, CDR2 FYEKMQ, per germline (reference sequence). This CDR3 comprises 15 residues. For the CDR3, the DNA is TGTGCCAGCAGCTTGGGAAGGACAGGGAACTACGAGCAGTGCTTC. This sequence encodes CASSLGRTGNYEQCF.

This clonotype has more than one count but fewer than ten. V is TRBV7-2 and J is TRBJ2-7, with D possibly being TRBD1 (5 bases). This CDR3 region has 15 residues. V shed 5 bases and J shed 2 bases, with 16 bases lying between them. CDR1 and CDR2 (germline): SGHTA, FQGNSA. The CDR3 region is CASSQDWTSTYEQYF. The CDR3 coding sequence is TGTGCCAGCAGCCAAGATTGGACATCTACCTACGAGCAGTACTTC.